These 3 T cell receptor beta chains originate from one sample sequenced in a study of blood T cell repertoires in COVID-19. Produced via immunoSEQ multiplex PCR; TCRdb's table is partial and in-frame only. The data show some 150,000 clones, with 85% seen just once and under 3% held by the top ten. The sequencing input was peripheral blood. The origin of the receptors is a woman in her 40s with active or convalescent COVID-19.

The chain uses TRBV7-2 and TRBJ2-2, with D possibly TRBD2 on 5 matching bases. There are 14 residues in the CDR3. Trimming stripped 3 bases from V and 3 bases from J, with 8 bases between. Germline CDR1 is SGHTA and CDR2 is FQGNSA. CDR3 sequence (DNA): TGTGCCAGCAGCTTCGGGAAGTACACCGGGGAGCTGTTTTTT. Its protein is CASSFGKYTGELFF.

The chain couples TRBV28 to TRBJ2-2, with 7 bases matching TRBD2. Per the germline V gene, CDR1 is MDHEN and CDR2 is SYDVKM. With 2 bases clipped from V and 5 bases from J, the junction kept 8 bases outside the gene matches. This CDR3 spans 16 amino acids. Here the CDR3 reads CASSLEREAETGELFF. The CDR3 DNA is TGTGCCAGCAGTTTAGAGCGGGAAGCGGAGACCGGGGAGCTGTTTTTT.

The chain combines TRBV29-1 with TRBJ1-1; D unclear. V shed 4 bases and J shed 1 base, with 4 bases lying between them. The CDR3 loop spans 11 amino acids. Germline V CDR1 and CDR2: SQVTM, ANQGSEA. For the CDR3, the DNA is TGCAGCGTTGTGAGGAACACTGAAGCTTTCTTT. Translating it yields CSVVRNTEAFF. Together with reference TRBV29-1 and TRBJ1-1, the CDR3 gives the full variable domain: SAVISQKPSRDICQRGTSLTIQCQVDSQVTMMFWYRQQPGQSLTLIATANQGSEATYESGFVIDKFPISRPNLTFSTLTVSNMSPEDSSIYLCSVVRNTEAFFGQGTRLTVV.